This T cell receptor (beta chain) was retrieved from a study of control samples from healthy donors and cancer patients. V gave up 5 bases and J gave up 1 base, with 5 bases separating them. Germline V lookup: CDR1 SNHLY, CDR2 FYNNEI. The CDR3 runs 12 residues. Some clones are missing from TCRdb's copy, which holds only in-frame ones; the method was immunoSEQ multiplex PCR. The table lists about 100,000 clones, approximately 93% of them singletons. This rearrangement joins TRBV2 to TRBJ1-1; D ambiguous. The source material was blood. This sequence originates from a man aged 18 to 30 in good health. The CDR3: CASSRQNTEAFF. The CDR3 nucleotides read TGTGCCAGCAGTAGACAGAACACTGAAGCTTTCTTT.